The clone carrying this T cell receptor (beta chain) was seen repeatedly, ten times or more. The target antigen is unknown. Each CDR3 protein is one row after TCRdb ran MiXCR on the RT-PCR reads. The sample lists almost 250,000 distinct CDR3 sequences, 10% to 15% seen once, with roughly 7.7% in the top ten. Germline V gives CDR1 SQVTM, CDR2 ANQGSEA. The CDR3 runs to 12 residues. V was clipped by 7 bases and J by 3 bases, with 11 bases between them. This sample is part of a study of response to subunit inactivated influenza vaccine. Overall study findings and caveats: Only a handful of new T cells, the authors suggested, are recruited with each seasonal influenza vaccination.

The receptor was derived from a middle-aged man who received an inactivated influenza vaccine. The sequenced sample was non-naive T cells sorted from PBMCs, obtained 14 days before vaccination. V is TRBV29-1 and J is TRBJ2-3; D not certain. Here the CDR3 DNA reads TGCAGCGCCGCTGAATATACAGATACGCAGTATTTT. This codes for CSAAEYTDTQYF.